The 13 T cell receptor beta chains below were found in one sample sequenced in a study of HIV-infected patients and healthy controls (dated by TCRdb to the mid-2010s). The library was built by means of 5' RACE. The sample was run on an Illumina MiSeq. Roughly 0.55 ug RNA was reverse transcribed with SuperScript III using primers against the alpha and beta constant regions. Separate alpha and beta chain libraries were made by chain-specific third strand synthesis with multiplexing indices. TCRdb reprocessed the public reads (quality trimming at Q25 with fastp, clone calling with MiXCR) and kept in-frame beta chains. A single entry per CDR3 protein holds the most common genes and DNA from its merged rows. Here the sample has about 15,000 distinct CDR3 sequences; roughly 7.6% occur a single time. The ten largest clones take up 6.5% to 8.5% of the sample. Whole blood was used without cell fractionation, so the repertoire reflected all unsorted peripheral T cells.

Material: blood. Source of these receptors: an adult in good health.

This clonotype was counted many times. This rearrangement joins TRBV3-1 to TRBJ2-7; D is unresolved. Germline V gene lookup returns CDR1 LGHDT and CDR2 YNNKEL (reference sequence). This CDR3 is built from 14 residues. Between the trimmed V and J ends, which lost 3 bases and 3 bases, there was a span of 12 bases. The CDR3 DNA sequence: TGTGCCAGCAGCCAGGCGACCCTAGGCTACGAGCAGTACTTC. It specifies CASSQATLGYEQYF.

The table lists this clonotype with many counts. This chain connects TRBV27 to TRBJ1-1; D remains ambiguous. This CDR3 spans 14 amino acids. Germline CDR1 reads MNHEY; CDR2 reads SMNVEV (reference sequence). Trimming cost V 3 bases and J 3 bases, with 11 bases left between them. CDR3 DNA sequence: TGTGCCAGCAGTTTGAGACCTTTCGACACTGAAGCTTTCTTT. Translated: CASSLRPFDTEAFF.

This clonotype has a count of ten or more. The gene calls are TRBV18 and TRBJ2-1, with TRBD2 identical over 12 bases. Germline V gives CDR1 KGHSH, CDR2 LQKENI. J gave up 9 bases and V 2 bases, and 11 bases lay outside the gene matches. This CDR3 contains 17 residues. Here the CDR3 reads CASSPNELAGGSGEQFF. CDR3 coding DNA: TGTGCCAGCTCACCAAACGAGCTAGCGGGAGGGTCGGGTGAGCAGTTCTTC.

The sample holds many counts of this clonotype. As DNA, the CDR3 is TGTGCCAGCAGCCCTGCGGATCGGGAGAGTTCACCCCTCCACTTT. Translated: CASSPADRESSPLHF. The chain uses TRBV7-9 and TRBJ1-6; D unclear. CDR3 size: 15 residues. Trimming took 5 bases from V and 9 from J, leaving 17 bases between them. CDR1 is SEHNR, CDR2 FQNEAQ, per germline (reference sequence).

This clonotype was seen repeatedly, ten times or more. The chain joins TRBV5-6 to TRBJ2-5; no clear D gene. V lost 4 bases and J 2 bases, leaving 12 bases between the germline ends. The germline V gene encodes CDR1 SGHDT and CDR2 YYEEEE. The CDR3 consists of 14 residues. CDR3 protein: CASSQPGSQETQYF. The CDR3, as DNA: TGTGCCAGCAGCCAGCCTGGGTCGCAAGAGACCCAGTACTTC. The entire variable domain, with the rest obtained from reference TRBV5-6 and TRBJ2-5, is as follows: DAGVTQSPTHLIKTRGQQVTLRCSPKSGHDTVSWYQQALGQGPQFIFQYYEEEERQRGNFPDRFSGHQFPNYSSELNVNALLLGDSALYLCASSQPGSQETQYFGPGTRLLVL.

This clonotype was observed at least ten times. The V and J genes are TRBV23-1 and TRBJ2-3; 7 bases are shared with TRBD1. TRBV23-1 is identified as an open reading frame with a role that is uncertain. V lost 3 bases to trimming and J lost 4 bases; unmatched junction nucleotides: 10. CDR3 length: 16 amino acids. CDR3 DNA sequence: TGCGCCAGCAGTCACTTTTTCAGGGGGTTGGCAGATACGCAGTATTTT. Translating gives CASSHFFRGLADTQYF.

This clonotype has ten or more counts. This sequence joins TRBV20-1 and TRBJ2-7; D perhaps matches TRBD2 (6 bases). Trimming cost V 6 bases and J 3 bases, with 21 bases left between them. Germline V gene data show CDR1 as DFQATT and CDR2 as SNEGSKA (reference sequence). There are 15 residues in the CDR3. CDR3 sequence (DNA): TGCAGTGCGGGCGATGGGACTCGCCAAAACTACGAGCAGTACTTC. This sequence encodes CSAGDGTRQNYEQYF.

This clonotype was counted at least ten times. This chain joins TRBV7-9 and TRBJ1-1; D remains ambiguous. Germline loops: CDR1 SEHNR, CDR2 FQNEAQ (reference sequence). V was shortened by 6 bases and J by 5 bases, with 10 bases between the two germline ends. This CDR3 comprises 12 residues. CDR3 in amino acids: CASSLRPTEAFF. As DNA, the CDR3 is TGTGCCAGCAGTCTAAGGCCGACTGAAGCTTTCTTT.

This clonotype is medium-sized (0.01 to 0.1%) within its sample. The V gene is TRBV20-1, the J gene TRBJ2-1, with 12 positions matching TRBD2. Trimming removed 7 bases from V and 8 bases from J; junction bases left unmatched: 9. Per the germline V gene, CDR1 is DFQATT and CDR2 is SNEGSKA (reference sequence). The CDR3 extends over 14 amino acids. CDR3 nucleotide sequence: TGCAGTGTCGGACTAGCGGGAAAGAACTATGAGCAGTTCTTC. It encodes CSVGLAGKNYEQFF.

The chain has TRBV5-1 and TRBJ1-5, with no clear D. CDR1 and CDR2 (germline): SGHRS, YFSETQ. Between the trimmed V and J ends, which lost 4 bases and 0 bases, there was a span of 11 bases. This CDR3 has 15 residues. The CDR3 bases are TGCGCCAGCAGCCCGGACGGCCATAGCAATCAGCCCCAGCATTTT. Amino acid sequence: CASSPDGHSNQPQHF.

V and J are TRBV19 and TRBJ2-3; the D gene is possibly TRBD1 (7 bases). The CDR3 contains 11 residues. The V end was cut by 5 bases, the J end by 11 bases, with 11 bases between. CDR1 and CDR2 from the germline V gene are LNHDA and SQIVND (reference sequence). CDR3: CASSARGVQYF. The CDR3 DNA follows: TGTGCCAGTAGTGCCAGGGGGGTGCAGTATTTT.

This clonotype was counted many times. The CDR3 region is CASSLAQGDRRVYGYTF. CDR3 DNA sequence: TGTGCCAGCAGTTTAGCGCAAGGGGACAGAAGAGTCTATGGCTACACCTTC. This chain uses TRBV12-3 or TRBV12-4 with TRBJ1-2; TRBD1 aligns across 7 bases. The CDR3 is 17 amino acids. V shed 0 bases, J shed 4 bases, and the junction held 11 bases outside the gene matches.

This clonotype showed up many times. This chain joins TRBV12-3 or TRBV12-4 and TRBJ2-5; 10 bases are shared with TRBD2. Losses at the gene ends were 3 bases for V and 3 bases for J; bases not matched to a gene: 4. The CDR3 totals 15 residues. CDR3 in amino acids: CASSFGLAGEETQYF. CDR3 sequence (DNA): TGTGCCAGCAGTTTCGGTCTAGCGGGAGAAGAGACCCAGTACTTC.